A single sample is the source of the 12 T cell receptor beta chains below, sequenced in a study of OX40 agonist ivuxolimab in advanced cancers. The library was generated by the immunoSEQ multiplex PCR assay. The table comes from immuneACCESS by way of TCRdb, which keeps in-frame sequences with V and J called. Part of the clones is missing from these tables; in studies checked, under half for an unresolved V gene and the rest for unknown reasons. This sample gives about 99,000 clones in total; roughly 91% of them show up just once. Clones ranked in the top ten supply roughly 0.33% of the sample. The sequencing used CD4+ or CD8+ T cells sorted from blood, collected in a trial of the OX40 agonist ivuxolimab. The source of these receptors is an adult with an advanced solid tumor such as melanoma, head and neck, liver or kidney cancer.

This sequence joins TRBV12-2 and TRBJ1-1; TRBD1, the table's D call, was not compared with the DNA. TRBV12-2 is termed a pseudogene. This CDR3 spans 14 amino acids. CDR3 amino acids: CASSPQGISTEAFF. In nucleotides, the CDR3 is TGTGCCAGCAGCCCACAGGGAATCTCGACTGAAGCTTTCTTT.

The rearrangement links TRBV7-2 to TRBJ2-1; D is unresolved. CDR3 length: 16 residues. From germline, CDR1 is SGHTA and CDR2 FQGNSA. The ends were cut back, 0 bases at V and 2 bases at J, with 11 bases in the middle. The CDR3 nucleotides are TGTGCCAGCAGCTTAGCGGAACTCCGGACCTACAATGAGCAGTTCTTC. Translation gives CASSLAELRTYNEQFF. The complete variable domain, with remaining parts taken from reference TRBV7-2 and TRBJ2-1, reads GAGVSQSPSNKVTEKGKDVELRCDPISGHTALYWYRQSLGQGLEFLIYFQGNSAPDKSGLPSDRFSAERTGGSVSTLTIQRTQQEDSAVYLCASSLAELRTYNEQFFGPGTRLTVL.

This clone was detected only once. The chain has TRBV4-2 and TRBJ2-1, with TRBD2 identical over 11 bases. Germline V gene lookup returns CDR1 LGHNA and CDR2 YNFKEQ. V trimming: 0 bases; J trimming: 6 bases; junction bases outside the gene matches: 7. CDR3 length: 17 residues. The CDR3 reads CASSQEGSGRESNEQFF. The DNA of the CDR3 is TGTGCCAGCAGCCAAGAAGGTAGCGGGAGGGAGAGCAATGAGCAGTTCTTC.

The chain carries TRBV9 and TRBJ2-7; D is unresolved. Per germline, CDR1 SGDLS and CDR2 YYNGEE. Between the trimmed V and J ends, which lost 0 bases and 2 bases, there was a span of 15 bases. The CDR3 contains 16 residues. CDR3 residues: CASSVATGLVPYEQYF. In DNA form, the CDR3 reads TGTGCCAGCAGCGTAGCTACTGGGCTAGTCCCCTACGAGCAGTACTTC. Supplemented by reference TRBV9 and TRBJ2-7, the full variable domain reads DSGVTQTPKHLITATGQRVTLRCSPRSGDLSVYWYQQSLDQGLQFLIQYYNGEERAKGNILERFSAQQFPDLHSELNLSSLELGDSALYFCASSVATGLVPYEQYFGPGTRLTVT.

V usage is TRBV14 and J usage is TRBJ2-7; tentative D call: TRBD2 (6 bases). The V and J ends lost 0 bases and 7 bases respectively, with 16 bases between them. Germline CDR1 is SGHDN and CDR2 is FVKESK. The CDR3 totals 15 residues. The CDR3 region has the DNA TGTGCCAGCAGCCAAGATCAGCGGCGGGGTGGAGAGCAGTACTTC. Translation: CASSQDQRRGGEQYF.

The V gene is TRBV11-2, the J gene TRBJ1-5; TRBD1 agrees at 8 bases. The CDR3 spans 16 residues. V lost 1 base to trimming and J lost 1 base; unmatched junction nucleotides: 3. Germline V gives CDR1 SGHAT, CDR2 FQNNGV. DNA of the CDR3: TGTGCCAGCAGCTTAGGCTCAGGGGGCAGCAATCAGCCCCAGCATTTT. It is translated as CASSLGSGGSNQPQHF.

The chain employs TRBV7-9 and TRBJ2-1; the match to TRBD2 covers 7 bases. The trim removed 5 bases at V and 6 bases at J, leaving 13 bases unmatched. CDR3 size: 16 residues. The germline CDR1 and CDR2 sequences are SEHNR and FQNEAQ (reference sequence). In DNA form, the CDR3 reads TGTGCCAGCAGCCCGAGGGCAGCGGGAACGGGCAATGAGCAGTTCTTC. This sequence encodes CASSPRAAGTGNEQFF.

The chain is built from TRBV28 and TRBJ1-2; the D gene is possibly TRBD1 (5 bases). The germline V and J ends were trimmed by 5 bases and 6 bases, with 16 bases remaining between them. CDR3 size: 14 residues. Per germline, CDR1 MDHEN and CDR2 SYDVKM. CDR3 loop: CASSPTPRQNGYTF. In DNA, the CDR3 is TGTGCCAGCAGTCCGACCCCTAGACAGAATGGCTACACCTTC.

V usage is TRBV7-3 and J usage is TRBJ1-1; 8 bases match TRBD1. V was clipped by 6 bases and J by 1 base; unmatched bases: 4. The germline CDR1 and CDR2 sequences are SGHTA and FQGTGA. The CDR3 covers 14 residues. The CDR3 sequence: CASRAGTGNTEAFF. The CDR3 DNA reads TGTGCCAGCAGGGCCGGGACAGGGAACACTGAAGCTTTCTTT.

Details on this clone: An end of the junction does not agree with germline; a read error may underlie this. The CDR3 DNA follows: TGTGCCAGTAGTGCCCGGCAGGGCTACGGGCAGTACTTC. It translates to CASSARQGYGQYF. The V gene is TRBV19, the J gene TRBJ2-7; a possible D gene is TRBD1 (5 bases). Germline V gene lookup returns CDR1 LNHDA and CDR2 SQIVND (reference sequence). This CDR3 region has 13 residues.

This clone was recorded once. The chain has TRBV27 and TRBJ2-6; D might be TRBD2 (5 bases). This CDR3 has 15 residues. In germline, CDR1 is MNHEY, CDR2 SMNVEV (reference sequence). V shed 3 bases and J shed 0 bases, with 6 bases lying between them. The CDR3 loop reads CASSLGVSGANVLTF. The CDR3 DNA follows: TGTGCCAGCAGTTTGGGAGTCTCTGGGGCCAACGTCCTGACTTTC.

A single count supports this clone. The chain is built from TRBV5-6 and TRBJ1-2, with D unclear. Per germline, CDR1 SGHDT and CDR2 YYEEEE. With 0 bases removed from V and 1 base from J, the gap between germline ends came to 4 bases. The CDR3 is made up of 13 amino acids. In nucleotides, the CDR3 is TGTGCCAGCAGCTTGGAACATAACTATGGCTACACCTTC. Translation: CASSLEHNYGYTF. Combining the CDR3 with reference TRBV5-6 and TRBJ1-2 gives the whole variable domain DAGVTQSPTHLIKTRGQQVTLRCSPKSGHDTVSWYQQALGQGPQFIFQYYEEEERQRGNFPDRFSGHQFPNYSSELNVNALLLGDSALYLCASSLEHNYGYTFGSGTRLTVV.